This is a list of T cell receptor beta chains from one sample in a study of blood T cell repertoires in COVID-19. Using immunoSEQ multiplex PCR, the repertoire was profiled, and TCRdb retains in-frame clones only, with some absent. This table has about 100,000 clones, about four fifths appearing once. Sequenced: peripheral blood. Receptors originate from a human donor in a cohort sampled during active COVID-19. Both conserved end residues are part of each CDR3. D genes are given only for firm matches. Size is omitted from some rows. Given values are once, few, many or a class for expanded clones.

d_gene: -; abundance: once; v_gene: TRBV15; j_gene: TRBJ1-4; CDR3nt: TGTGCCACCAGCAGACAGGCCCTCTCAACTAATGAAAAACTGTTTTTT; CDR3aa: CATSRQALSTNEKLFF
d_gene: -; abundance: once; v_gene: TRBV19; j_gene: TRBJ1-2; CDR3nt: TGTGCCAGTAGTCCTCAGTTGAGACAGGACTATGGCTACACCTTC; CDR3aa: CASSPQLRQDYGYTF
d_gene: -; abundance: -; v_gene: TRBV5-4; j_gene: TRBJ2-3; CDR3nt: TGTGCCAGCAGCAGCGACCTAGGAGGTTGGGATACGCAGTATTTT; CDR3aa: CASSSDLGGWDTQYF
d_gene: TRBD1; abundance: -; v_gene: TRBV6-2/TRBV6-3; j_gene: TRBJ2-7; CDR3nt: TGTGCCAGCAGTTACTCGACCCGGGACAGGGCTACGGGTCTCTACGAGCAGTACTTC; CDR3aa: CASSYSTRDRATGLYEQYF
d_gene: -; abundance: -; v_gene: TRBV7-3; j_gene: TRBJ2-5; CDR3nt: TGTGCCAGCAGCTTAGGAGGGGGCGGGGAGACCCAGTACTTC; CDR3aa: CASSLGGGGETQYF
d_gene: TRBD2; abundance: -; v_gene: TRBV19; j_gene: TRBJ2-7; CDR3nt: TGTGCCAGTAGTATTGGGAGCGGGGCCTCCTACGAGCAGTACTTC; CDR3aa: CASSIGSGASYEQYF
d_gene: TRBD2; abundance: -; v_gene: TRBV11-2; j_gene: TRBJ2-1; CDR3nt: TGTGCCAGCACCGCGGGACTAGCGGGACACAATGAGCAGTTCTTC; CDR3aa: CASTAGLAGHNEQFF
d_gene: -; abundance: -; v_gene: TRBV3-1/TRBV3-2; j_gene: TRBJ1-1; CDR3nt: TGTGCCAGCAGCCAAGTGAGGGACACTGAAGCTTTCTTT; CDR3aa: CASSQVRDTEAFF
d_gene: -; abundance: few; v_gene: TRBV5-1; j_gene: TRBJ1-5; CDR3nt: TGCGCCAGCAGCCCGGGTGGGGGGAGCAATCAGCCCCAGCATTTT; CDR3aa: CASSPGGGSNQPQHF
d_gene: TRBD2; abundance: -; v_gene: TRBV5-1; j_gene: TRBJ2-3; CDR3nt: TGCGCCAGCAGCTTTGGGACTAGCGGCACAGATACGCAGTATTTT; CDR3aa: CASSFGTSGTDTQYF
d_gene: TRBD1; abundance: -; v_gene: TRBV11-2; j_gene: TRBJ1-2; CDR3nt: TGTGCCAGCAGCTTCATCAGGGGACAGAAGAACTATGGCTACACCTTC; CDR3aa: CASSFIRGQKNYGYTF
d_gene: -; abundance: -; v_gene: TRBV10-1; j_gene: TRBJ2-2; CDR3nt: TGCGCCAGCAATACGGGATCCACCGGGGAGCTGTTTTTT; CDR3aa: CASNTGSTGELFF
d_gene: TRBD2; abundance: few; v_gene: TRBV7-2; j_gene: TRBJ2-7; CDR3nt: TGTGCCAGCAGCCCCACGGGACTAGCGGCAGTCTACGAGCAGTACTTC; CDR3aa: CASSPTGLAAVYEQYF
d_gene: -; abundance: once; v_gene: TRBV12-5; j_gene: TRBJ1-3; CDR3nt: TGTGCTAGTGGCTCCGGCGGGTATGGAAACACCATATATTTT; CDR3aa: CASGSGGYGNTIYF
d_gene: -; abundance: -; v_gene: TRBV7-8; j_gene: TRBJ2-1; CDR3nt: TGTGCCAGCAGCTTGATAGATGAGCAGTTCTTC; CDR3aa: CASSLIDEQFF
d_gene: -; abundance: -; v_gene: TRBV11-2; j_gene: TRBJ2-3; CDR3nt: TGTGCCAGCAGCCCAACTCACGCAGATACGCAGTATTTT; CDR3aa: CASSPTHADTQYF
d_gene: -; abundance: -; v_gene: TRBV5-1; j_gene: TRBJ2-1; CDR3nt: TGCGCCAGCAGCGTCCCTTCCAGCGGAGCAGACAATGAGCAGTTCTTC; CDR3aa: CASSVPSSGADNEQFF
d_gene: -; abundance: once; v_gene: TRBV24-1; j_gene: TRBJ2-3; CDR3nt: TGTGCCACCAGTGAGCCCGGGAGAGATACGCAGTATTTT; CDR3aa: CATSEPGRDTQYF
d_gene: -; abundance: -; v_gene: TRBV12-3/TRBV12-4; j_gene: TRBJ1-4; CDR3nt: TGTGCCAGCAGTTTTGGGCAGCCTGAAAAACTGTTTTTT; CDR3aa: CASSFGQPEKLFF
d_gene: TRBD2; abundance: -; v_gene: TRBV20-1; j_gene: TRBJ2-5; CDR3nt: TGCAGTGCTAGTTTTAGCGGGGGCTTAGGGGAGACCCAGTACTTC; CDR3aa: CSASFSGGLGETQYF
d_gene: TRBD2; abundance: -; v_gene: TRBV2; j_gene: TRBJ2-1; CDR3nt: TGTGCCAGCAGTGAAGGGACTAGTAACGAGCAGTTCTTC; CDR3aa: CASSEGTSNEQFF
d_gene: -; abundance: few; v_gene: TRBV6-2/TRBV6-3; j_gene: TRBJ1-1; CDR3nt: TGTGCCAGCAGTCCCCTGGAGATGAACACTGAAGCTTTCTTT; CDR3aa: CASSPLEMNTEAFF
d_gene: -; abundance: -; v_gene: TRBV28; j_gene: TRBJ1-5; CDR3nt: TGTGCCAGCAGTTTAGGGCGGGGACCCAAAGGGCCCCAGCATTTT; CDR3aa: CASSLGRGPKGPQHF
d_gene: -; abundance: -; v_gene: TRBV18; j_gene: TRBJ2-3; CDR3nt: TGTGCCAGCTCACCGACCACAGGGGGAGGGACGCAGTATTTT; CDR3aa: CASSPTTGGGTQYF
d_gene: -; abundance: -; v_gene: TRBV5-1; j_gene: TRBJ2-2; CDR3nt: TGCGCCAGCAGCTTGTCAAGGGCAGGGAACCTCGGGGAGCTGTTTTTT; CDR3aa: CASSLSRAGNLGELFF
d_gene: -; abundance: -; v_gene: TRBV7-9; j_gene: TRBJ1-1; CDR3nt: TGTGCCAGCTACCAGGCGACTGAAGCTTTCTTT; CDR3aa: CASYQATEAFF
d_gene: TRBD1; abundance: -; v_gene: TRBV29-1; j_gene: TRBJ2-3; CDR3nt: TGCAGCGTCTCCCCTACCGGGACAGGGACAGATACGCAGTATTTT; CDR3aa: CSVSPTGTGTDTQYF
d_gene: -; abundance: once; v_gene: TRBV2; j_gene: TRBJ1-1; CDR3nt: TGTGCCAGCAGTGAAGCCAGCAGGAGGTGGACTGAAGCTTTCTTT; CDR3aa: CASSEASRRWTEAFF
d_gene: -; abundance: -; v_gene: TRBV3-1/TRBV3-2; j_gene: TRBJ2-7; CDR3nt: TGTGCCAGCAGCCAAGATGCTAGTTCCTACGAGCAGTACTTC; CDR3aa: CASSQDASSYEQYF
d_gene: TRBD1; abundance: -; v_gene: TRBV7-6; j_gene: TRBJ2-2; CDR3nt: TGTGCCAGCAGCTTAGCTTCGAGACAGGGATCCGGGGAGCTGTTTTTT; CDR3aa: CASSLASRQGSGELFF
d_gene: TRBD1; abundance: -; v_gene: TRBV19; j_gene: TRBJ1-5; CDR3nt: TGTGCCAGTAGAACAGGGGGCGGACAGCCCCAGCATTTT; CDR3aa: CASRTGGGQPQHF
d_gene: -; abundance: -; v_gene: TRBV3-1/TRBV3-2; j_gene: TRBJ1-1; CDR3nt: TGTGCCAGCAGCCCCCGGGGTTATGACACTGAAGCTTTCTTT; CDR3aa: CASSPRGYDTEAFF
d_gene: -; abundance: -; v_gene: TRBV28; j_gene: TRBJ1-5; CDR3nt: TGTGCCAGCAGAGACGACAGGCGTGATCAGCCCCAGCATTTT; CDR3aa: CASRDDRRDQPQHF
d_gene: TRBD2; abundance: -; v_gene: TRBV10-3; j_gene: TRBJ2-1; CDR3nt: TGTGCCATCACCCGGGGACTAGAGGTCAATGAGCAGTTCTTC; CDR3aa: CAITRGLEVNEQFF
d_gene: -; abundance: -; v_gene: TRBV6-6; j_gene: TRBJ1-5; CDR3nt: TGTGCCACCGGACAGAATCAGCCCCAGCATTTT; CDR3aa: CATGQNQPQHF
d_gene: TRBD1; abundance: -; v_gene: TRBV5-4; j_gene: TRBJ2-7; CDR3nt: TGTGCCAGCAGCGATCAGGGGGCCAACGAGCAGTACTTC; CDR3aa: CASSDQGANEQYF
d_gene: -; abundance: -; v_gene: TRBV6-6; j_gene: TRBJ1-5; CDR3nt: TGTGCCAGCAGACAGGACGGTCAGCCCCAGCATTTT; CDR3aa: CASRQDGQPQHF
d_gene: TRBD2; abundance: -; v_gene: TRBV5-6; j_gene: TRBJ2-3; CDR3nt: TGTGCCAGCAGCACCGGGACTAGCGGGAGTGCGAGCACAGATACGCAGTATTTT; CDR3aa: CASSTGTSGSASTDTQYF
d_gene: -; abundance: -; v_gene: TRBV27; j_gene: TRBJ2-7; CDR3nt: TGTGCCTCACAGAGACAGAGTATGCCCACCGAGCAGTACTTC; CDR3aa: CASQRQSMPTEQYF
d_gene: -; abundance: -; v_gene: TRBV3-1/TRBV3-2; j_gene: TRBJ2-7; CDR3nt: TGTGCCAGCAGCCAAGCTACCCTTAACTACGAGCAGTACTTC; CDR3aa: CASSQATLNYEQYF
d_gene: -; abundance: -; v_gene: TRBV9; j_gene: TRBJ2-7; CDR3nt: TGTGCCAGCAGCGTAGATGGCGGCACCGTTATCTCCGAGCAGTACTTC; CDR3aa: CASSVDGGTVISEQYF
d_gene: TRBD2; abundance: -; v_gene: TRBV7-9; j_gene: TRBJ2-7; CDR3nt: TGTGCCAGCAGCCCGGGACTAGCGGACCCCTACGAGCAGTACTTC; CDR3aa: CASSPGLADPYEQYF
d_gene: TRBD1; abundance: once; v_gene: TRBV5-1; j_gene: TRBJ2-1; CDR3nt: TGCGCCAGCAGCTTGGGCCCGGGACAGGGGAACAATGAGCAGTTCTTC; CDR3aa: CASSLGPGQGNNEQFF